This TCR beta chain emerged from a study of PD-1 blockade in mismatch repair-deficient tumors. V was clipped by 5 bases and J by 0 bases, with 14 bases between them. The CDR3 loop spans 16 amino acids. The V gene's germline CDR1 is WSHSY and CDR2 SAAADI. TCRs were sequenced from a few patients responding to pembrolizumab. This table comes from immunoSEQ multiplex PCR, and its TCRdb copy is limited to in-frame clones, with some not included. The sample lists 40,000 or so clones, about 85% occurring once. J is TRBJ2-1 and V is TRBV10-2, with D maybe TRBD2 (6 bases). The sample was peripheral blood, taken 4 weeks after starting pembrolizumab. The receptor was isolated from an adult with mismatch repair-deficient cancer. CDR3 coding DNA: TGCGCCAGCAGTTATACAGCGGGTAGCTCCTACAATGAGCAGTTCTTC. Protein product: CASSYTAGSSYNEQFF.